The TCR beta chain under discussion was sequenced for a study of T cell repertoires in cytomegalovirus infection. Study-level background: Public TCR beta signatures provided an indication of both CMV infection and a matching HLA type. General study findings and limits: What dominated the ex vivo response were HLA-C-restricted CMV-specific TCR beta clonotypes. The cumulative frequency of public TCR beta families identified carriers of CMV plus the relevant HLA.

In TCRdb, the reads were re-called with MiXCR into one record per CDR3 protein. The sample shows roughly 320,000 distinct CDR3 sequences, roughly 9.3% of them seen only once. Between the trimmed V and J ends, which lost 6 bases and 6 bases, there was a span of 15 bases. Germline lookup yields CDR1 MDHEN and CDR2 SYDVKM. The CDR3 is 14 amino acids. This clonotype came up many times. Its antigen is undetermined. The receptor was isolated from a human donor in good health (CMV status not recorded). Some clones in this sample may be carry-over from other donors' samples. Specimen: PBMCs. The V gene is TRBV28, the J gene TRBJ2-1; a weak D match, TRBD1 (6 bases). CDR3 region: CASRPPGVTNEQFF. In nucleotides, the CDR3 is TGTGCCAGCAGGCCTCCAGGGGTTACCAATGAGCAGTTCTTC. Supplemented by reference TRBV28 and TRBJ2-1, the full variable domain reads DVKVTQSSRYLVKRTGEKVFLECVQDMDHENMFWYRQDPGLGLRLIYFSYDVKMKEKGDIPEGYSVSREKKERFSLILESASTNQTSMYLCASRPPGVTNEQFFGPGTRLTVL.